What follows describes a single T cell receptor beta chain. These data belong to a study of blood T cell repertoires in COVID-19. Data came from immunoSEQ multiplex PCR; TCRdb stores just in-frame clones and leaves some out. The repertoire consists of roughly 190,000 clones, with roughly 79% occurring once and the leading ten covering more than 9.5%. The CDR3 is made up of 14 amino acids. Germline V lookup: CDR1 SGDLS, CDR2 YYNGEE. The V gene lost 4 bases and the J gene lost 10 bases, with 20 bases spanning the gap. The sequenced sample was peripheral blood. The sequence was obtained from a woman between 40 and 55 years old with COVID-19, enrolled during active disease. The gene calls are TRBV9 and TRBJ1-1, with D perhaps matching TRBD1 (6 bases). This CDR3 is CASSTTTGSVGAFF. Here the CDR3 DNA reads TGTGCCAGCAGCACCACGACAGGTTCCGTAGGAGCTTTCTTT. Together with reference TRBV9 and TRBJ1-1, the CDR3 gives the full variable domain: DSGVTQTPKHLITATGQRVTLRCSPRSGDLSVYWYQQSLDQGLQFLIQYYNGEERAKGNILERFSAQQFPDLHSELNLSSLELGDSALYFCASSTTTGSVGAFFGQGTRLTVV.